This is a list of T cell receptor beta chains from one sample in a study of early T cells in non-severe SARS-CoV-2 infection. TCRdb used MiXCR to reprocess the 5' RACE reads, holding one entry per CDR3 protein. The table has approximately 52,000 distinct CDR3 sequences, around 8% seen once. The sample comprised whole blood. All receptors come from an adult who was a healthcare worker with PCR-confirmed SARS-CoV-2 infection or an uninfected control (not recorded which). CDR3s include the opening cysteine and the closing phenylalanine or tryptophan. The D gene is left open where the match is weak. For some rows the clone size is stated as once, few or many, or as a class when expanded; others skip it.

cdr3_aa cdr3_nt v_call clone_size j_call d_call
CASSEPGQGSYEQYF TGTGCCAGCAGCGAGCCGGGACAGGGATCCTACGAGCAGTACTTC TRBV7-9 - TRBJ2-7 TRBD1
CASSLLGGETQYF TGTGCCAGCAGCTTGTTAGGAGGAGAGACCCAGTACTTC TRBV5-6 - TRBJ2-5 -
CASSLGHPGTGYGYTF TGTGCCAGCAGTTTGGGACACCCTGGGACAGGTTATGGCTACACCTTC TRBV27 - TRBJ1-2 TRBD1
CASSLANEKLFF TGTGCCAGCAGCTTAGCAAATGAAAAACTGTTTTTT TRBV7-9 few TRBJ1-4 -
CASSKFLGSGVNTGELFF TGTGCCAGCAGCAAGTTCTTGGGTAGCGGGGTGAACACCGGGGAGCTGTTTTTT TRBV7-3 - TRBJ2-2 TRBD2
CASSPLAGAPETQYF TGTGCCAGCAGCCCCCTGGCGGGGGCGCCAGAGACCCAGTACTTC TRBV7-2 - TRBJ2-5 -
CASSIGQGRKTQYF TGTGCCAGTAGTATTGGACAGGGTAGGAAGACCCAGTACTTC TRBV19 many TRBJ2-5 TRBD1
CASRLTGSTDTQYF TGTGCCAGCAGGCTGACGGGAAGCACAGATACGCAGTATTTT TRBV6-1 - TRBJ2-3 -
CASSQVSVYGYTF TGCGCCAGCAGCCAAGTTTCGGTCTATGGCTACACCTTC TRBV4-1 many TRBJ1-2 -
CASSSSGRSNYGYTF TGTGCCAGCAGTTCCTCGGGACGGTCCAACTATGGCTACACCTTC TRBV12-3/TRBV12-4 many TRBJ1-2 -
CASSRSLLAGSYEQYF TGTGCCAGCAGCCGAAGCCTGCTAGCGGGGTCCTACGAGCAGTACTTC TRBV5-6 few TRBJ2-7 TRBD2
CSAGKTGQYNSPLHF TGCAGTGCTGGAAAAACGGGACAGTATAATTCACCCCTCCACTTT TRBV20-1 - TRBJ1-6 TRBD1
CASSPPLAKGGDEQYF TGTGCCAGCTCACCTCCACTAGCGAAGGGGGGGGACGAGCAGTACTTC TRBV18 - TRBJ2-7 -
CASRVPGLAGAEQFF TGTGCCAGCAGAGTCCCGGGACTAGCAGGAGCCGAGCAGTTCTTC TRBV6-2/TRBV6-3 many TRBJ2-1 TRBD2
CASSLLGAKDTQYF TGTGCCAGCAGCTTACTGGGAGCGAAAGATACGCAGTATTTT TRBV7-3 many TRBJ2-3 -
CASSLAGQSGVEQYF TGTGCCAGCAGCTTAGCCGGACAGTCCGGGGTCGAGCAGTACTTC TRBV7-2 many TRBJ2-7 -
CASSTRDRNNSPLHF TGTGCCAGCAGCACCCGGGACAGGAATAATTCACCCCTCCACTTT TRBV5-6 many TRBJ1-6 TRBD1
CASSKQQGGNEQFF TGTGCCAGCAGCAAACAACAGGGGGGCAATGAGCAGTTCTTC TRBV11-3 many TRBJ2-1 TRBD1
CASGFDNEQFF TGTGCTAGTGGTTTTGACAATGAGCAGTTCTTC TRBV12-5 - TRBJ2-1 -
CASSHNEETQYF TGCGCCAGCAGCCACAATGAAGAGACCCAGTACTTC TRBV4-1 few TRBJ2-5 -
CATSGGIGYNEQFF TGTGCCACAAGTGGCGGGATTGGGTACAATGAGCAGTTCTTC TRBV24-1 few TRBJ2-1 -
CSVEETALYGYTF TGCAGCGTTGAAGAGACAGCCCTATATGGCTACACCTTC TRBV29-1 many TRBJ1-2 -
CAISDSSTRYVYGYTF TGTGCCATCAGTGACTCTTCGACACGCTATGTCTATGGCTACACCTTC TRBV10-3 - TRBJ1-2 -
CASSRSAGDNEQFF TGCGCCAGCAGCCGGAGCGCGGGAGACAATGAGCAGTTCTTC TRBV5-1 few TRBJ2-1 TRBD2
CSASSRVVANTGELFF TGCAGTGCTAGCTCCAGGGTGGTCGCGAACACCGGGGAGCTGTTTTTT TRBV20-1 - TRBJ2-2 -
CASSLSRGLARRADTQYF TGTGCCAGCAGTTTATCGAGGGGACTAGCGCGGAGGGCAGATACGCAGTATTTT TRBV27 many TRBJ2-3 TRBD2
CAWTSGRYEQYF TGTGCCTGGACTAGCGGGAGATACGAGCAGTACTTC TRBV30 - TRBJ2-7 TRBD2
CASSYTPGPLYEQYF TGTGCCAGCAGTTACACACCCGGGCCTCTATACGAGCAGTACTTC TRBV6-5 few TRBJ2-7 -
CANSQTSGSPLAKNIQYF TGTGCCAACAGCCAGACTAGCGGGAGCCCACTAGCCAAAAACATTCAGTACTTC TRBV6-2/TRBV6-3 - TRBJ2-4 TRBD2
CASRYGTGGLEQYF TGTGCCAGCAGATACGGGACAGGGGGTCTCGAGCAGTACTTC TRBV12-3/TRBV12-4 few TRBJ2-7 TRBD1
CASSGRTRNEQFF TGTGCCAGCAGCGGAAGGACACGCAATGAGCAGTTCTTC TRBV11-2 many TRBJ2-1 -
CSAPRRMGNEQFF TGCAGTGCCCCCCGTCGGATGGGTAATGAGCAGTTCTTC TRBV20-1 many TRBJ2-1 -
CASSTLDGTYEQYF TGTGCCAGTAGTACTTTGGACGGAACCTACGAGCAGTACTTC TRBV19 - TRBJ2-7 -
CASSRSPRNEQFF TGTGCCAGCAGCCGTTCCCCGAGGAATGAGCAGTTCTTC TRBV28 few TRBJ2-1 -
CASSLGASGGAYNEQFF TGTGCCAGCAGCTTAGGGGCTAGCGGGGGGGCCTACAATGAGCAGTTCTTC TRBV7-6 few TRBJ2-1 TRBD2
CASSLSKASDTQYF TGTGCCAGCAGTTTATCGAAGGCTAGCGATACGCAGTATTTT TRBV27 few TRBJ2-3 -
CASSRTLGQNTGELFF TGTGCCAGCAGCCGGACCCTGGGACAGAACACCGGGGAGCTGTTTTTT TRBV7-9 once TRBJ2-2 -